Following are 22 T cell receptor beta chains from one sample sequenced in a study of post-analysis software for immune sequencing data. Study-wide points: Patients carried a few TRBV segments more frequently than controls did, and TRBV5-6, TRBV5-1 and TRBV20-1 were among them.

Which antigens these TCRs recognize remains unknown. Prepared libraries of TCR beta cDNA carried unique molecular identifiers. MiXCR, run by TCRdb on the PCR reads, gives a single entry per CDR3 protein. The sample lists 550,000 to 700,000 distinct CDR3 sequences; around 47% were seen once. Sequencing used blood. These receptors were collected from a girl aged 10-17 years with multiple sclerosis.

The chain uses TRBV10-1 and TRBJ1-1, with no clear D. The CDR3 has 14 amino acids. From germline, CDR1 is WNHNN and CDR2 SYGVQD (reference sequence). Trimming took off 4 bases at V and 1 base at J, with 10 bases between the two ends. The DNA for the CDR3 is TGCGCCAGCAGTGCCGGACCGACGAACACTGAAGCTTTCTTT. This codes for CASSAGPTNTEAFF.

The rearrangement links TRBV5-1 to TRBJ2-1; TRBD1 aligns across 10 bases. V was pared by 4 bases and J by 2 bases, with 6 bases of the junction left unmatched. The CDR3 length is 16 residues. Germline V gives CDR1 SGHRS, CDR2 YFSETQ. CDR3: CASSPTGTGAYNEQFF. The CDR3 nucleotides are TGCGCCAGCAGCCCGACCGGGACAGGGGCCTACAATGAGCAGTTCTTC.

The CDR3 DNA is TGTGCCATCAGTCCCCCTCCGGGACTACAAGAGACCCAGTACTTC. Translated, it gives CAISPPPGLQETQYF. The chain links TRBV10-3 to TRBJ2-7, with 7 bases that match TRBD2. The J call is in doubt because the DNA end fits TRBJ2-5 better. Per germline, CDR1 ENHRY and CDR2 SYGVKD. The CDR3 consists of 15 residues.

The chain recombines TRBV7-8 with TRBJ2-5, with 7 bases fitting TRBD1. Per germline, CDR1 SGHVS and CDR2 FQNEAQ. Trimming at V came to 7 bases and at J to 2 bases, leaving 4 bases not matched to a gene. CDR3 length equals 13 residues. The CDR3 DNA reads TGTGCCAGCACCCGGGACAGACAAGAGACCCAGTACTTC. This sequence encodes CASTRDRQETQYF. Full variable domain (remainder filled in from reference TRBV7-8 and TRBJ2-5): GAGVSQSPRYKVAKRGQDVALRCDPISGHVSLFWYQQALGQGPEFLTYFQNEAQLDKSGLPSDRFFAERPEGSVSTLKIQRTQQEDSAVYLCASTRDRQETQYFGPGTRLLVL.

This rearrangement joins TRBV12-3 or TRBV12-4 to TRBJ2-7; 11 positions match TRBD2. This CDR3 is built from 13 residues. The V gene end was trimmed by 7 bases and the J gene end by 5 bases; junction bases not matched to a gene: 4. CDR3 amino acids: CASTSGLADEQYF. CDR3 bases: TGTGCCAGCACCTCGGGACTAGCGGACGAGCAGTACTTC.

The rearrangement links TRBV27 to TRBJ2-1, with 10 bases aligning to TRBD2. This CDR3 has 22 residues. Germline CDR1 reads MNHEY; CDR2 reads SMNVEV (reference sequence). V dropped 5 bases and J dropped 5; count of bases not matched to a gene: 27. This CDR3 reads CASSREPPYSYPGTSAHNEQFF. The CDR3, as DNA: TGTGCCAGCAGTCGAGAACCCCCCTATTCGTATCCCGGGACTAGCGCCCACAATGAGCAGTTCTTC.

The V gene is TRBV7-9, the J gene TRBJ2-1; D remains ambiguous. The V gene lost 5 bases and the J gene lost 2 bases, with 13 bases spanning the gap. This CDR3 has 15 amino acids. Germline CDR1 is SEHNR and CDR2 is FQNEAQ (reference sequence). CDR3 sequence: CASSPSDAAYNEQFF. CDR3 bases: TGTGCCAGCAGCCCGTCGGACGCAGCCTACAATGAGCAGTTCTTC.

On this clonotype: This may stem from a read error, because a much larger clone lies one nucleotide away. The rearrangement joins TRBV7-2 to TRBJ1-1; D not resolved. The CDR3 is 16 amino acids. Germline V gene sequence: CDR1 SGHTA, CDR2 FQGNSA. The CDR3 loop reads CASSDPPTPANTGAFF. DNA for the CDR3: TGTGCCAGCAGCGACCCACCGACTCCGGCGAACACTGGAGCTTTCTTT.

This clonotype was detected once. The CDR3 region has the DNA TGTGCCAGCACGGCAGGGACCGCCTACGAGCAGTACTTC. Amino acids: CASTAGTAYEQYF. The V gene is TRBV6-5, the J gene TRBJ2-7; D may correspond to TRBD1 or TRBD2 (5 bases each). The CDR3 runs to 13 residues. In germline, CDR1 is MNHEY, CDR2 SVGAGI. V shed 7 bases and J shed 2 bases, with 12 bases lying between them.

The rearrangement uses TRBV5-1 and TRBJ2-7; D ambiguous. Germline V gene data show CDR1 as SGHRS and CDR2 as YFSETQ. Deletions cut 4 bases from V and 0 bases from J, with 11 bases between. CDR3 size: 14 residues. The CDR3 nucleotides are TGCGCCAGCAGCGCGGCCGGGTCCTCCTACGAGCAGTACTTC. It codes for CASSAAGSSYEQYF.

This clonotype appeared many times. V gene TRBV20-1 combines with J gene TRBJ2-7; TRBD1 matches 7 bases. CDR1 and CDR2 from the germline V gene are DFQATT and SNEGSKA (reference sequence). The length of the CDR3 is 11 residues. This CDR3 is CSAGGSYEQYF. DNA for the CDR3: TGCAGCGCAGGGGGCTCCTACGAGCAGTACTTC.

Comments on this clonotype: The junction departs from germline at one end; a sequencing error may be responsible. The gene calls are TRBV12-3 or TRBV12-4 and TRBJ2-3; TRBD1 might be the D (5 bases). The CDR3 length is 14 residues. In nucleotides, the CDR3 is TGTGCCAGCAGGGCAGCCGCTGGCACAGGTACGCAGTATTTT. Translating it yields CASRAAAGTGTQYF.

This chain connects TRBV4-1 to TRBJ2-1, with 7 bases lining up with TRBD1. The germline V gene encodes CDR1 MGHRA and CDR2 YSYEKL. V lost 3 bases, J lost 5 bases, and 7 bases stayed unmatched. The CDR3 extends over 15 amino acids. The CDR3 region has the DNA TGCGCCAGCAGCCATCTAGGGGGCCGAGACAATGAGCAGTTCTTC. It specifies CASSHLGGRDNEQFF.

CDR3: CASRTGQRDTQYF. As DNA, the CDR3 is TGCGCCAGCAGGACCGGACAGCGGGATACGCAGTATTTT. The chain is built from TRBV5-1 and TRBJ2-3, with D maybe TRBD1 (6 bases). The CDR3 extends over 13 amino acids. Trimming took 5 bases from V and 6 from J, leaving 13 bases between them. In germline, CDR1 is SGHRS, CDR2 YFSETQ.

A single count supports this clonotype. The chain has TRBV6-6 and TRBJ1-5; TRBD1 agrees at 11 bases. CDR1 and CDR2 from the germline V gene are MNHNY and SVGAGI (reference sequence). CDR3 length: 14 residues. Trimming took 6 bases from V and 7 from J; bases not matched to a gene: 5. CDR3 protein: CASRSGQGGQPQHF. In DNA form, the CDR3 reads TGTGCCAGCAGATCGGGACAGGGGGGACAGCCCCAGCATTTT.

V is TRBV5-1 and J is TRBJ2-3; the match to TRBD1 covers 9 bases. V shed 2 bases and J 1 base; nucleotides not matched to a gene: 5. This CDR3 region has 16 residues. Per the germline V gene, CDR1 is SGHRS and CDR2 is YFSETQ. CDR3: CASSFTGGGRTDTQYF. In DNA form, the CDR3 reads TGCGCCAGCAGCTTTACAGGGGGCGGGCGCACAGATACGCAGTATTTT.

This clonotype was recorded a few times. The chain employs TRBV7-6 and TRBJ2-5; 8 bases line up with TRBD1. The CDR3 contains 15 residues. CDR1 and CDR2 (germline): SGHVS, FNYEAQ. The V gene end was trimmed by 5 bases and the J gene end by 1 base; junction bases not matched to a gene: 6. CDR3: CASSQPGQGQETQYF. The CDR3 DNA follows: TGTGCCAGCAGCCAGCCCGGACAGGGCCAAGAGACCCAGTACTTC.

The CDR3 protein is CASGLAGPNEYEQYF. DNA for the CDR3: TGTGCCAGCGGACTAGCGGGACCTAACGAGTACGAGCAGTACTTC. V and J are TRBV12-3 or TRBV12-4 and TRBJ2-7, with 12 bases matching TRBD2. This CDR3 has 15 residues. With V trimmed by 8 bases and J by 4 bases, 9 bases remained unmatched.

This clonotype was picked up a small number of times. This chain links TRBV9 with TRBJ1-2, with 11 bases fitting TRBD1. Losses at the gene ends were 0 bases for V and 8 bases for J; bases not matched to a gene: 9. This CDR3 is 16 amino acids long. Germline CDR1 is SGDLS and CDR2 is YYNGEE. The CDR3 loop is CASSVATGQGVNGYTF. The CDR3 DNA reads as TGTGCCAGCAGCGTAGCTACGGGACAGGGGGTAAACGGCTACACCTTC.

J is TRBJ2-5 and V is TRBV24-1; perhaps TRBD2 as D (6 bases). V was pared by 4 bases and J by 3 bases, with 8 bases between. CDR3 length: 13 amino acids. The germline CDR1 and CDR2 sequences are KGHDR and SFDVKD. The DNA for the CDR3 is TGTGCCACCAGTGACTGGAGGGAAGAGACCCAGTACTTC. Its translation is CATSDWREETQYF.

CDR3 nucleotide sequence: TGTGCCAGCAGCTTAGGGTTCCCCACGGGAAACATTCAGTACTTC. Translated, it gives CASSLGFPTGNIQYF. This rearrangement joins TRBV13 to TRBJ2-4; D call uncertain. V shed 0 bases and J shed 6 bases, with 12 bases lying between them. The germline CDR1 and CDR2 sequences are PRHDT and FYEKMQ (reference sequence). This CDR3 region has 15 residues. The whole variable domain, remainder taken from reference TRBV13 and TRBJ2-4, is AAGVIQSPRHLIKEKRETATLKCYPIPRHDTVYWYQQGPGQDPQFLISFYEKMQSDKGSIPDRFSAQQFSDYHSELNMSSLELGDSALYFCASSLGFPTGNIQYFGAGTRLSVL.

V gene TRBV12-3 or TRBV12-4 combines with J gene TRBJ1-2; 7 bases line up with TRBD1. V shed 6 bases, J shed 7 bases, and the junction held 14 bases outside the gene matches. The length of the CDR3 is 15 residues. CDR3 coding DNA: TGTGCCAGCAGGCACTTACAGGGGCTCGCTCTTGGCTACACCTTC. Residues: CASRHLQGLALGYTF.